Listed below are T cell receptor beta chains from one sample, sequenced in a study of technical replicates of blood from several donors. Clones were sequenced by immunoSEQ multiplex PCR, and TCRdb holds only the in-frame ones, with some missing. The data show around 75,000 clones, over 80% seen once. The sample comprised T cells isolated from PBMCs. The receptors were sampled from a human donor in good health. CDR3s include the opening cysteine and the closing phenylalanine or tryptophan. A D gene is named only where the DNA matches it firmly. Where a row states a size, it is once, few, many or the class of an expanded clone; other rows omit it.

J,V,D,size,CDR3,DNA
TRBJ1-1,TRBV7-8,TRBD1,NA,CASSLPQGALNTEAFF,TGTGCCAGCAGCTTACCACAGGGGGCGCTGAACACTGAAGCTTTCTTT
TRBJ2-1,TRBV28,TRBD2,NA,CASSSSLAGPFSPYNEQFF,TGTGCCAGCAGTTCGAGTCTAGCGGGTCCCTTTTCCCCCTACAATGAGCAGTTCTTC
TRBJ2-7,TRBV14,NA,few,CASSRTGYKRYF,TGTGCCAGCAGCCGTACAGGCTACAAGCGGTACTTC
TRBJ2-1,TRBV9,TRBD1,NA,CASSGPKTGDSYNEQFF,TGTGCCAGCAGCGGACCAAAGACAGGGGACTCCTACAATGAGCAGTTCTTC
TRBJ2-2,TRBV5-4,NA,NA,CASSLDSGELFF,TGTGCCAGCAGCTTGGATTCTGGGGAGCTGTTTTTT
TRBJ2-7,TRBV9,NA,NA,CASSVPLRTSLYEQYF,TGTGCCAGCAGCGTTCCGCTGAGGACAAGCCTTTACGAGCAGTACTTC
TRBJ2-2,TRBV4-1,TRBD1,NA,CASSQRTGGTGELFF,TGCGCCAGCAGCCAAAGAACAGGGGGGACCGGGGAGCTGTTTTTT
TRBJ2-5,TRBV7-8,TRBD1,NA,CASSLRQGSRETQYF,TGTGCCAGCAGCTTAAGACAGGGGAGTCGAGAGACCCAGTACTTC
TRBJ1-5,TRBV27,NA,NA,CASSLGGVSQPQHF,TGTGCCAGCAGTTTAGGGGGGGTAAGTCAGCCCCAGCATTTT
TRBJ1-2,TRBV1,NA,NA,CTSSQGGRSGPGYTF,TGCACCAGCAGCCAAGGAGGGAGGTCAGGCCCTGGCTACACCTTC
TRBJ2-5,TRBV11-3,TRBD2,NA,CASSLVYASGRAGETQYF,TGTGCCAGCAGCTTAGTCTACGCTAGCGGGAGGGCCGGAGAGACCCAGTACTTC
TRBJ1-4,TRBV30,NA,NA,CAGTPGDEKLFF,TGTGCCGGGACCCCCGGGGATGAAAAACTGTTTTTT
TRBJ1-1,TRBV11-3,NA,NA,CASSLDGHQDTEAFF,TGTGCCAGCAGCTTAGATGGTCACCAGGACACTGAAGCTTTCTTT
TRBJ1-2,TRBV5-6,NA,NA,CASSLVSGDGYTF,TGTGCCAGCAGCTTGGTGTCAGGGGATGGCTACACCTTC
TRBJ2-7,TRBV10-1,NA,NA,CASSVLPADTSYEQYF,TGCGCCAGCAGTGTTTTACCGGCGGATACCTCCTACGAGCAGTACTTC
TRBJ2-3,TRBV30,TRBD1,once,CAWIGQGADTQYF,TGTGCCTGGATTGGGCAGGGGGCAGATACGCAGTATTTT
TRBJ2-5,TRBV15,NA,NA,CATSPLGQYQETQYF,TGTGCCACCAGCCCCCTGGGGCAGTACCAAGAGACCCAGTACTTC
TRBJ2-7,TRBV29-1,TRBD2,NA,CSVESGGSDEQYF,TGCAGCGTTGAAAGCGGCGGGAGCGACGAGCAGTACTTC
TRBJ1-2,TRBV28,NA,NA,CASSLSLTVHGYTF,TGTGCCAGCAGTTTAAGTCTGACAGTTCATGGCTACACCTTC
TRBJ1-3,TRBV5-6,TRBD1,NA,CASSFQGAGNTIYF,TGTGCCAGCAGCTTTCAGGGGGCTGGAAACACCATATATTTT
TRBJ1-2,TRBV6-4,NA,NA,CASSDRGGYTF,TGTGCCAGCAGTGACCGAGGTGGCTACACCTTC
TRBJ1-2,TRBV28,NA,NA,CASRLDNNYGYTF,TGTGCCAGCAGACTGGACAATAACTATGGCTACACCTTC
TRBJ1-1,TRBV15,NA,NA,CATSLNPYGGTEAFF,TGTGCCACCAGCTTAAACCCGTATGGGGGGACTGAAGCTTTCTTT
TRBJ1-3,TRBV19,NA,NA,CASSTLGNTIYF,TGTGCCAGTAGTACCTTGGGAAACACCATATATTTT
TRBJ1-3,TRBV9,NA,NA,CASSVEADRNTIYF,TGTGCCAGCAGCGTAGAGGCGGACAGAAACACCATATATTTT
TRBJ2-7,TRBV6-1,NA,NA,CASRTRDWASSEQYF,TGTGCCAGCAGAACCCGGGACTGGGCGTCATCCGAGCAGTACTTC
TRBJ2-3,TRBV9,NA,NA,CASSVALSTDTQYF,TGTGCCAGCAGCGTAGCTCTCAGTACAGATACGCAGTATTTT
TRBJ1-2,TRBV4-1,NA,NA,CASSRPGGNGYTF,TGCGCCAGCAGCCGGCCGGGGGGCAATGGCTACACCTTC
TRBJ1-2,TRBV2,TRBD1,NA,CASSRDQGEFSYTF,TGTGCCAGCAGCCGGGATCAGGGGGAGTTCAGCTACACCTTC
TRBJ1-5,TRBV4-1,NA,NA,CASSQVEQLNQPQHF,TGCGCCAGCAGCCAAGTTGAACAGCTCAATCAGCCCCAGCATTTT
TRBJ2-7,TRBV7-8,NA,NA,CASSFSVEQYF,TGTGCCAGCAGCTTTTCTGTTGAGCAGTACTTC
TRBJ2-5,TRBV10-3,TRBD2,NA,CAIRWTSGSQETQYF,TGTGCCATCAGATGGACTAGCGGATCGCAAGAGACCCAGTACTTC
TRBJ2-5,TRBV2,TRBD2,NA,CASSFRVAGGSPAQYF,TGTGCCAGCTCCTTCCGGGTAGCGGGGGGGTCCCCGGCCCAGTACTTC
TRBJ1-2,TRBV30,NA,NA,CAWNEGRGSYGYTF,TGTGCCTGGAATGAAGGCAGGGGTAGTTATGGCTACACCTTC
TRBJ2-2,TRBV27,TRBD1,NA,CASGTGWTGELFF,TGTGCCAGCGGGACAGGCTGGACCGGGGAGCTGTTTTTT
TRBJ1-5,TRBV20-1,NA,NA,CSAREDSPQHF,TGCAGTGCTAGAGAGGACAGTCCCCAGCATTTT
TRBJ2-7,TRBV7-6,NA,NA,CASSLAGGAYEQYF,TGTGCCAGCAGCTTAGCAGGAGGAGCCTACGAGCAGTACTTC
TRBJ2-5,TRBV27,NA,NA,CASSLETAPQETQYF,TGTGCCAGCAGTTTGGAAACAGCACCTCAAGAGACCCAGTACTTC
TRBJ1-2,TRBV11-3,NA,NA,CASSFSVAANYGYTF,TGTGCCAGCAGCTTCTCAGTCGCAGCTAACTATGGCTACACCTTC
TRBJ1-2,TRBV18,NA,NA,CASSTSELPYGYTF,TGTGCCAGCTCAACTTCGGAGCTTCCCTATGGCTACACCTTC
TRBJ2-1,TRBV2,TRBD2,NA,CASMGSGRIDEQFF,TGTGCCAGCATGGGTAGCGGGAGGATCGATGAGCAGTTCTTC